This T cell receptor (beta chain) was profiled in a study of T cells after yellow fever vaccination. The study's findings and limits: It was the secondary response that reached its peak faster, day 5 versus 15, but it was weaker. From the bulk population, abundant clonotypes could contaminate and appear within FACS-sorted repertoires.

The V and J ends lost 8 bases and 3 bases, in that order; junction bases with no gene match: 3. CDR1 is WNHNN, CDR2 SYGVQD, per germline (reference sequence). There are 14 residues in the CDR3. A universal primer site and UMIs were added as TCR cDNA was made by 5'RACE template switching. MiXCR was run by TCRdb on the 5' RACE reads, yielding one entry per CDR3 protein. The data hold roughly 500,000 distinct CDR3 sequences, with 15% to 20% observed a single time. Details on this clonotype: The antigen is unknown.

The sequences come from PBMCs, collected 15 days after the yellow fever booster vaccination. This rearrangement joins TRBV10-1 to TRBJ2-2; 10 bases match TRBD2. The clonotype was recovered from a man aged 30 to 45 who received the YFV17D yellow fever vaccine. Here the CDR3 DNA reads TGCGCCAGCGGGACTAGCGTGGACACCGGGGAGCTGTTTTTT. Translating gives CASGTSVDTGELFF.